The clone carrying this T cell receptor beta chain was detected only a few times. Its antigen is still unknown. This entry belongs to a study of post-analysis software for immune sequencing data. Whole-study results and caveats: Controls showed significantly higher normalized Chao1 diversity than did multiple sclerosis patients.

TCR beta libraries were prepared from cDNA with unique molecular identifiers. Approximately 500,000 cDNA molecules were obtained from 1 to 10 million T cells. Each CDR3 protein gets one entry after TCRdb re-called the PCR reads with MiXCR. The sample records about 430,000 distinct CDR3 sequences, 39% being singletons. Material: blood. This receptor was obtained from a girl aged 2-10 years with multiple sclerosis.

CDR3 amino acids: CSVSHTEAFF. CDR3 coding DNA: TGCAGCGTTAGCCACACTGAAGCTTTCTTT. The chain is built from TRBV29-1 and TRBJ1-1; D is ambiguous. Between the trimmed V and J ends, which lost 5 bases and 3 bases, there was a span of 4 bases. The CDR3 contains 10 residues. Germline-derived CDR1 and CDR2 are SQVTM and ANQGSEA.